Described below is a single T cell receptor beta chain sequence and its context. This specimen belongs to a study of control samples from healthy donors and cancer patients. The repertoire was sequenced with immunoSEQ multiplex PCR; TCRdb's copy has only in-frame clones and lacks some. This table holds more than 100,000 clones, approximately 90% found once. J gave up 4 bases and V 6 bases, and 5 bases lay outside the gene matches. The CDR3 has 13 amino acids. Sample: blood. The receptor was isolated from a man between 18 and 35 years old in good health. The chain recombines TRBV12-3 or TRBV12-4 with TRBJ1-1; 7 nucleotides line up with TRBD1. CDR3 sequence (DNA): TGTGCCAGCAGAAATGACAGGGCCACTGAAGCTTTCTTT. Its translation: CASRNDRATEAFF.